These T cell receptor beta chains were read from a single sample in a study of technical replicates of blood from a few donors. Using immunoSEQ multiplex PCR, the repertoire was profiled, and TCRdb retains in-frame clones only, with some absent. The sample has around 92,000 clones; approximately 95% are singletons. Material: T cells isolated from PBMCs. These receptors were obtained from a human donor in good health. Both conserved end residues are part of each CDR3. Each record gives: clone size, D gene, J gene, V gene, CDR3 DNA, CDR3 protein. The D gene is left open where the match is weak. Clone size is stated in some rows and not others, as once, few, many or a class when expanded.

NA	NA	TRBJ1-2	TRBV2	TGTGCCAGCAGGGGATCAAGGGGCCCCGTGGGGGGCTACACCTTC	CASRGSRGPVGGYTF
NA	NA	TRBJ1-1	TRBV9	TGTGCCAGCAGCGTAGCAGGGGCCAACACTGAAGCTTTCTTT	CASSVAGANTEAFF
NA	TRBD2	TRBJ2-3	TRBV19	TGTGCCAGTTCCGAACTAGCGGGAGATCGGGATACGCAGTATTTT	CASSELAGDRDTQYF
NA	TRBD1	TRBJ1-1	TRBV14	TGTGCCAGCAGCCAAGATAGGAGGACAGGGGGTATGAACACTGAAGCTTTCTTT	CASSQDRRTGGMNTEAFF
NA	NA	TRBJ2-2	TRBV6-6	TGTGCCAGCAGTTACGCGGGGGCCCTGGGCGGGGAGCTGTTTTTT	CASSYAGALGGELFF
NA	NA	TRBJ1-2	TRBV11-2	TGTGCCAGCAGCAATCAGGGGTGGTATGGCTACACCTTC	CASSNQGWYGYTF
NA	TRBD1	TRBJ1-2	TRBV10-3	TGTGCCATCAGTGACCTCACCCCTACAGGGGGCGCGGATGGCTACACCTTC	CAISDLTPTGGADGYTF
NA	TRBD1	TRBJ1-2	TRBV29-1	TGCAGCGTTCGACAGGGAGACTATGGCTACACCTTC	CSVRQGDYGYTF
NA	TRBD1	TRBJ2-1	TRBV7-8	TGTGCCAGCAGCTTAGCGGAGACAGGGGGCTTGAATGAGCAGTTCTTC	CASSLAETGGLNEQFF
NA	TRBD2	TRBJ2-7	TRBV6-5	TGTGCCAGCAGTCCTAGCGGGGCTGACTACGAGCAGTACTTC	CASSPSGADYEQYF
NA	TRBD2	TRBJ2-1	TRBV18	TGTGCCAGCTCACCACCCCGCGGGACCGGGACTAGCGGGAGTCCCTACAATGAGCAGTTCTTC	CASSPPRGTGTSGSPYNEQFF
NA	NA	TRBJ1-2	TRBV11-2	TGTGCCAGCAGCCAACAGGGATTCTATGGCTACACCTTC	CASSQQGFYGYTF
NA	NA	TRBJ2-3	TRBV19	TGTGCCAGTAGGAATCAGGCAGGGCTCACAGATACGCAGTATTTT	CASRNQAGLTDTQYF
NA	TRBD1	TRBJ2-7	TRBV10-3	TGTGCCATCAGTCCGGACAGGACTCGGGAGCAGTACTTC	CAISPDRTREQYF
once	TRBD1	TRBJ2-7	TRBV18	TGTGCCAGCTCACCCCCGGGACAGGTTTACGAGCAGTACTTC	CASSPPGQVYEQYF
NA	TRBD1	TRBJ1-1	TRBV25-1	TGTGCCAGCAGTCCGACAGGGGGGAACACTGAAGCTTTCTTT	CASSPTGGNTEAFF
NA	TRBD1	TRBJ2-7	TRBV28	TGTGCCAGCAGTTTCACAGGGGAGTTCTACGAGCAGTACTTC	CASSFTGEFYEQYF
once	TRBD2	TRBJ2-3	TRBV27	TGTGCCAGCAGCAAAGGACTAGCCCTGCAGTATTTT	CASSKGLALQYF
once	NA	TRBJ1-1	TRBV19	TGTGCCAGTCAGCGCGAGCGCCCGAACACTGAAGCTTTCTTT	CASQRERPNTEAFF
NA	NA	TRBJ2-1	TRBV5-6	TGTGCCAGCCAACAGTACAATGAGCAGTTCTTC	CASQQYNEQFF
NA	NA	TRBJ2-2	TRBV12-5	TGTGCTAGTGGTTTGGCCCTTGGACAGCCGAACACCGGGGAGCTGTTTTTT	CASGLALGQPNTGELFF
NA	NA	TRBJ1-1	TRBV7-9	TGTGCCAGCAGCCTCAACACTGAAGCTTTCTTT	CASSLNTEAFF
NA	NA	TRBJ1-2	TRBV13	TGTGCCAGCAGCCCGGGACTTTATGGCTACACCTTC	CASSPGLYGYTF
NA	TRBD1	TRBJ1-1	TRBV4-1	TGCGCCAGCAGCCTAGAGACAGGGGGCGTCGCTGAAGCTTTCTTT	CASSLETGGVAEAFF
NA	TRBD1	TRBJ1-3	TRBV27	TGTGCCAGCAGCCTCGGACAGGGTAGTAGCTCTGGAAACACCATATATTTT	CASSLGQGSSSGNTIYF
NA	NA	TRBJ1-5	TRBV6-5	TGTGCCAGCAGTTACTCGGGCAGGGGTCAGCCCCAGCATTTT	CASSYSGRGQPQHF
NA	NA	TRBJ1-3	TRBV15	TGTGCCACCAGCAGTATCTCTGGAAACACCATATATTTT	CATSSISGNTIYF
NA	NA	TRBJ1-1	TRBV5-1	TGCGCCAGCAGCTTAGGGGAAAACACTGAAGCTTTCTTT	CASSLGENTEAFF
NA	TRBD1	TRBJ1-1	TRBV25-1	TGTGCCAGCAGTCCGGGGCAGGGGGGTGAAGCTTTCTTT	CASSPGQGGEAFF
NA	TRBD2	TRBJ2-1	TRBV14	TGTGCCAGCAGCCTTGGGACTAGCGGGGCGCCCTCCTACAATGAGCAGTTCTTC	CASSLGTSGAPSYNEQFF
NA	TRBD1	TRBJ1-2	TRBV5-1	TGCGCCAGCAGCTTGGGCCCCACAGGGGAAGGTTCGGGCTACACCTTC	CASSLGPTGEGSGYTF
NA	TRBD1	TRBJ2-2	TRBV27	TGTGCCAGCAGTTTTGGGACAGGACCCGGGGAGCTGTTTTTT	CASSFGTGPGELFF
NA	NA	TRBJ2-1	TRBV4-1	TGCGCCAGCAGCCAAGAGCTGTCCAGCTCCTACAATGAGCAGTTCTTC	CASSQELSSSYNEQFF
NA	TRBD1	TRBJ2-3	TRBV6-1	TGTGCCAGCAGTCCGGGACAGGGGTTCACAGATACGCAGTATTTT	CASSPGQGFTDTQYF
once	TRBD1	TRBJ1-5	TRBV18	TGTGCCAGCTCACCGGGGGGTTCCGGGACAGGGACCCATCAGCCCCAGCATTTT	CASSPGGSGTGTHQPQHF
NA	TRBD2	TRBJ2-5	TRBV29-1	TGCAGCGTTGGTTGGGGCGGGGGGCCACTCCGGGGGACCCAGTACTTC	CSVGWGGGPLRGTQYF
NA	TRBD2	TRBJ2-3	TRBV2	TGTGCCAGCAGTGAAGTAAGCGGGGGGGCCGAAGCGCAGTATTTT	CASSEVSGGAEAQYF
NA	TRBD1	TRBJ2-7	TRBV5-1	TGCGCCAGCAGCACGATACCCCAAGGGACAGGGCAGCAGTACTTC	CASSTIPQGTGQQYF
once	NA	TRBJ2-1	TRBV9	TGTGCCAGCAGTGTGAACAATAAGCAGTTCTTC	CASSVNNKQFF
NA	NA	TRBJ2-1	TRBV7-2	TGTGCCAGCAGCTTAGCAGCGAGCTCCTACAATGAGCAGTTCTTC	CASSLAASSYNEQFF
NA	NA	TRBJ2-1	TRBV7-9	TGTGCCAGCAGCTTAGTGTACTCTGAGCAGTTCTTC	CASSLVYSEQFF
NA	NA	TRBJ2-1	TRBV27	TGTGCCAGCAGTACCCGGACAGCCGCTTACAATGAGCAGTTCTTC	CASSTRTAAYNEQFF
NA	NA	TRBJ1-1	TRBV19	TGTGCCAGTAGTTTATCGGGCACTGAAGCTTTCTTT	CASSLSGTEAFF
once	TRBD1	TRBJ1-6	TRBV15	TGTGCCACCAGCATAAAACCGCCCGGGACAGATGACTATAATTCACCCCTCCACTTT	CATSIKPPGTDDYNSPLHF
once	NA	TRBJ2-5	TRBV6-5	TGTGCCAGCAGTTACTCCCCACTAGCAAAGACCCAGTACTTC	CASSYSPLAKTQYF
NA	TRBD1	TRBJ2-1	TRBV7-9	TGTGCCAGCAGCCCTACCGGGACAGGGGCCAATGAGCAGTTCTTC	CASSPTGTGANEQFF
NA	NA	TRBJ1-3	TRBV25-1	TGTGCCAGCAGTAAAACCGGAGGTGGAAACACCATATATTTT	CASSKTGGGNTIYF
NA	TRBD2	TRBJ2-1	TRBV27	TGTGCCAGCACTAGCGGGGGGAATGAGCAGTTCTTC	CASTSGGNEQFF
NA	TRBD1	TRBJ1-5	TRBV15	TGTACCACCAGCAGAGGACAGGGTAGCAATCAGCCCCAGCATTTT	CTTSRGQGSNQPQHF